The 12 T cell receptor beta chains presented below share a single source sample, sequenced in a study of T cells in Graves' hyperthyroidism and ophthalmopathy. Researchers amplified the TCR beta CDR3 regions from RNA transcripts. HTBI primers drove first-round RT-PCR of the TCR CDR3. TCRdb re-called the multiplex PCR reads through MiXCR, storing one row per CDR3 protein. The profile covers fewer than 750,000 distinct CDR3 sequences, with roughly 15% appearing a single time and 9.5% to 15% taken by the ten largest. Sequencing was carried out using blood. The receptor set was obtained from a woman aged 45 to 65 with Graves' ophthalmopathy.

This clonotype was recorded at least ten times. The chain uses TRBV7-2 and TRBJ2-1; D call uncertain. Germline V lookup: CDR1 SGHTA, CDR2 FQGNSA. V was shortened by 3 bases and J by 7 bases, with 13 bases between the two germline ends. This CDR3 region has 14 residues. CDR3 coding DNA: TGTGCCAGCAGCTTGGCTAGAACTCTAAATGAGCAGTTCTTC. Its protein is CASSLARTLNEQFF.

This clonotype appeared many times. This chain links TRBV28 with TRBJ2-7; TRBD1 aligns across 8 bases. V lost 6 bases, J lost 2 bases, and 6 bases stayed unmatched. Germline assignment: CDR1 MDHEN and CDR2 SYDVKM. This CDR3 has 14 residues. CDR3 region: CASSPGTGPYEQYF. The CDR3 DNA sequence: TGTGCCAGCAGCCCGGGGACAGGACCCTACGAGCAGTACTTC.

The rearrangement joins TRBV5-1 to TRBJ1-2; D not certain. V was trimmed by 3 bases and J by 5 bases, leaving 14 bases between them. The CDR3 has 14 amino acids. CDR1 SGHRS and CDR2 YFSETQ come from the germline V gene. The CDR3 sequence is CASSWVARLYGYTF. The CDR3 DNA reads TGCGCCAGCAGCTGGGTGGCCAGGTTGTATGGCTACACCTTC. Variable domain in full (rest from reference TRBV5-1 and TRBJ1-2): KAGVTQTPRYLIKTRGQQVTLSCSPISGHRSVSWYQQTPGQGLQFLFEYFSETQRNKGNFPGRFSGRQFSNSRSEMNVSTLELGDSALYLCASSWVARLYGYTFGSGTRLTVV.

This clonotype was recorded many times. This rearrangement joins TRBV30 to TRBJ2-3; 8 bases line up with TRBD2. V was pared by 0 bases and J by 2 bases, with 4 bases of the junction left unmatched. This CDR3 region has 15 residues. CDR1 and CDR2 from the germline V gene are GTSNPN and SVGIG (reference sequence). The CDR3 reads CAWSVLAEITDTQYF. CDR3 DNA: TGTGCCTGGAGTGTACTAGCGGAGATCACAGATACGCAGTATTTT.

The chain joins TRBV9 to TRBJ2-2, with 7 bases matching TRBD1. The CDR3 sequence is 16 residues long. CDR1 is SGDLS, CDR2 YYNGEE, per germline. The V segment lost 3 bases and the J segment 1 base; nucleotides outside the gene matches: 6. CDR3 DNA: TGTGCCAGCAGCGACATCCGGGACAGGAACACCGGGGAGCTGTTTTTT. Protein product: CASSDIRDRNTGELFF.

The genes are TRBV9 and TRBJ2-7; D call uncertain. The germline V gene encodes CDR1 SGDLS and CDR2 YYNGEE. The V end lost 0 bases, the J end lost 4 bases, and 11 bases lay between the germline ends. The CDR3 consists of 14 residues. CDR3 residues: CASSVEQQPYEQYF. Here the CDR3 DNA reads TGTGCCAGCAGCGTAGAGCAACAGCCATACGAGCAGTACTTC.

At least ten counts were recorded for this clonotype. The chain recombines TRBV20-1 with TRBJ2-1, with 8 bases matching TRBD2. Germline CDR1 is DFQATT and CDR2 is SNEGSKA (reference sequence). This CDR3 is built from 16 residues. Trimming took 6 bases from V and 3 from J; bases not matched to a gene: 13. CDR3 bases: TGCAGTGCAGCGCCGACGGGGGGGGAGAACTACAATGAGCAGTTCTTC. This gives the protein CSAAPTGGENYNEQFF.

This clonotype was picked up many times. The chain joins TRBV24-1 to TRBJ2-1; D might be TRBD2 (6 bases). V was shortened by 3 bases and J by 3 bases, with 14 bases between the two germline ends. In germline, CDR1 is KGHDR, CDR2 SFDVKD. CDR3 length: 16 amino acids. The CDR3 region has the DNA TGTGCCACCAGTGATCCATCCGGGACTCACTACAATGAGCAGTTCTTC. Translating it yields CATSDPSGTHYNEQFF.

The V call is TRBV6-4, the J call TRBJ1-1, with 9 bases lining up with TRBD1. V was clipped by 6 bases and J by 5 bases; unmatched bases: 10. The germline CDR1 and CDR2 sequences are MRHNA and SNTAGT. The CDR3 covers 15 residues. The CDR3 region has the DNA TGTGCCAGCAGAACTCCGGGACAGGGAAGAACTGAAGCTTTCTTT. It translates to CASRTPGQGRTEAFF.

The rearrangement uses TRBV15 and TRBJ2-1, with D possibly matching TRBD2 (6 bases). Looked up from germline, CDR1 is LNHNV and CDR2 is YYDKDF (reference sequence). Trimming took off 1 base at V and 0 bases at J, with 16 bases between the two ends. The CDR3 sequence is 18 residues long. The CDR3 nucleotides are TGTGCCACCAGCAGAGGTTTCTGGGCGGGGAGCTCCTACAATGAGCAGTTCTTC. This sequence encodes CATSRGFWAGSSYNEQFF.

The table lists this clonotype with a few counts. The chain is built from TRBV6-2 or TRBV6-3 and TRBJ2-2; 8 nucleotides agree with TRBD2. The CDR3 extends over 19 amino acids. Losses at the gene ends were 0 bases for V and 6 bases for J; bases not matched to a gene: 15. Germline V gene sequence: CDR1 MNHEY, CDR2 SVGEGT. The CDR3 loop reads CASSYSLGWSGSSAGELFF. CDR3 sequence (DNA): TGTGCCAGCAGTTACTCGTTAGGTTGGAGCGGGAGCTCGGCCGGGGAGCTGTTTTTT.

The table lists this clonotype with many counts. J is TRBJ1-1 and V is TRBV29-1; D remains unclear. CDR1 SQVTM and CDR2 ANQGSEA come from the germline V gene. The CDR3 length is 12 residues. Trimming took off 1 base at V and 3 bases at J, with 6 bases between the two ends. The CDR3 reads CSVEALDTEAFF. The CDR3 bases are TGCAGCGTTGAAGCACTCGACACTGAAGCTTTCTTT.